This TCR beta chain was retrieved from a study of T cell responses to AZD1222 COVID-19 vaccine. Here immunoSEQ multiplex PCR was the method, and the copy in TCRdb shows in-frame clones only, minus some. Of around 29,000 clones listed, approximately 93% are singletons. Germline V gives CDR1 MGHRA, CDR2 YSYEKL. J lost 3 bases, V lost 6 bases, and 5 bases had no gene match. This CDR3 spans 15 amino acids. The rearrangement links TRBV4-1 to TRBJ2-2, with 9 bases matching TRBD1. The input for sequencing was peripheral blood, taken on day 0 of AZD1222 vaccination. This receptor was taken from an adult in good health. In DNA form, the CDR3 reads TGCGCCAGCAGTCCAGGGGACAGGGACACCGGGGAGCTGTTTTTT. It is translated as CASSPGDRDTGELFF.